This is a list of T cell receptor beta chains from one sample in a study of PD-1 blockade in classical Hodgkin lymphoma. Clones were sequenced by immunoSEQ multiplex PCR, and TCRdb holds only the in-frame ones, with some missing. The profile covers some 43,000 clones, with 86% appearing a single time and 5% to 6.5% taken by the ten largest. Specimen: peripheral blood mononuclear cells (PBMCs), collected before the second cycle of nivolumab. These TCRs come from a human donor with classical Hodgkin lymphoma. Both conserved end residues are part of each CDR3.

>TRBJ2-3|TRBV5-1
CASSVAVGLTDTQYF
>TRBJ1-6|TRBV6-5
CASSYSRPIRISPLHF
>TRBJ2-7|TRBV28
CASSLATRDRGRYEQYF
>TRBJ2-3|TRBV20-1
CSARRADTQYF
>TRBJ2-3|TRBV19
CASSIKTSGKADTQYF
>TRBJ2-1|TRBV5-4
CASSWGTDNEQFF
>TRBJ2-3|TRBV7-8
CASSLAWASGTSTDTQYF
>TRBJ2-2|TRBV9
CASSVIETGTGELFF
>TRBJ1-6|TRBV5-1
CASSLTGVNSPLHF
>TRBJ1-5|TRBV7-2
CASSFDRANSNQPQHF
>TRBJ1-2|TRBV5-1
CASSPLDRGPGYTF
>TRBJ2-5|TRBV5-1
CASSQVALGTQETQYF
>TRBJ2-4|TRBV30
CARTRDRETLATRINIQYF
>TRBJ2-3|TRBV15
CATSFAGGSTDTQYF
>TRBJ2-1|TRBV11-2
CASSLDRGPSLPLF
>TRBJ1-1|TRBV9
CASSVDIEAFF
>TRBJ1-4|TRBV28
CASRPTGTGATNEKLFF
>TRBJ2-7|TRBV5-6
CASSLGGYEQYF
>TRBJ1-5|TRBV28
CASIGRVNQPQHF
>TRBJ2-2|TRBV6-6
CASTQGGNTGELFF
>TRBJ2-1|TRBV7-3
CASSFSGTREQFF
>TRBJ1-6|TRBV6-1
CASRGGNSPLHF
>TRBJ1-5|TRBV6-5
CASSYHADRGGQPQHF
>TRBJ1-2|TRBV18
CASSPGQGRPNYGYTF
>TRBJ2-2|TRBV5-8
CASSPGLAVNTGELFF
>TRBJ2-2|TRBV4-3
CASSQERATGELFF
>TRBJ2-1|TRBV28
CASVTSGANEQFF
>TRBJ2-5|TRBV19
CASSTGTGGQETQYF
>TRBJ1-2|TRBV7-2
CASSPYRDDGYTF
>TRBJ2-6|TRBV6-4
CASSDRLDSGANVLTF
>TRBJ2-7|TRBV6-5
CAARGDRLSYEQYF
>TRBJ1-3|TRBV18
CASSPPGIFSGNTIYF
>TRBJ2-1|TRBV27
CASSQAQYNEQFF
>TRBJ2-7|TRBV5-1
CASSPGGGPYEQYF
>TRBJ1-3|TRBV29-1
CSAKPGQEAGNTIYF
>TRBJ2-2|TRBV7-9
CASSLLAGGPGTGELFF
>TRBJ2-5|TRBV4-1
CASSPGQPFQETQYF
>TRBJ2-7|TRBV5-1
CAVRADGSYEQYF
>TRBJ2-7|TRBV5-1
CASSRGQGGLAGSYEQYF
>TRBJ2-3|TRBV19
CASSIGTGQGAPDTQYF
>TRBJ2-5|TRBV10-3
CAISSGTGSQETQYF
>TRBJ2-2|TRBV28
CASSSRLAGGFTGELFF
>TRBJ2-1|TRBV2
CASSDWPSGRGTQFF
>TRBJ2-5|TRBV6-5
CASSPLGGRGTQYF
>TRBJ2-7|TRBV4-2
CASSQVVGGTYEQYF
>TRBJ1-2|TRBV4-3
CASSRGQGALGYGYTF
>TRBJ2-1|TRBV7-2
CASSRTSGSGEQFF
>TRBJ1-5|TRBV28
CASSVTGGGNQPQHF